Below, one T cell receptor (beta chain) is given with its context. The antigen is unknown. The sample belongs to a study of early T cells in non-severe SARS-CoV-2 infection. Study-level background: The chains were unpaired, and the sequenced material was bulk RNA from unsorted whole blood.

Researchers attached unique molecular identifiers to individual cDNA molecules. TCRdb re-analysed the 5' RACE reads in MiXCR, keeping a single row per CDR3 protein. The data show 30,000 or so distinct CDR3 sequences, around 7% seen once. The germline gives CDR1 WNHNN, CDR2 SYGVQD (reference sequence). This CDR3 contains 11 residues. Trimming removed 8 bases at V and 10 bases at J, with 9 bases between. Study conclusions and caveats: Private and CD4 specificities were missed by VDJdb matching, which favored anti-spike CD8 responses.

The sample comprised whole blood. The TCR originated in an adult who was a healthcare worker with PCR-confirmed SARS-CoV-2 infection or an uninfected control (not recorded which). J is TRBJ1-6 and V is TRBV10-1, with a weak D call TRBD1 (5 bases). CDR3 DNA: TGCGCCAGCCTCAGGGAATCACCCCTCCACTTT. It specifies CASLRESPLHF.